Sequencing of this T cell receptor beta chain was carried out in a study of beta chain features in type 1 diabetes. General study points: Type 1 diabetes patients had moderately but significantly shorter TCRB CDR3s in all four CD4+ subsets.

Investigators reverse transcribed all isolated RNA, so they sequenced expressed TCRB transcripts. Sequencing used immunoSEQ multiplex PCR; TCRdb keeps in-frame clones, though not all of them. The profile shows about 710,000 clones, over 12% of them singletons. This clone has only a few counts. Its antigen is unknown. The ends were cut back, 4 bases at V and 11 bases at J, with 16 bases in the middle. The CDR3 sequence is 13 residues long. Germline V gene sequence: CDR1 LGHNA, CDR2 YSLEER. Specimen: naive CD4+ T cells from blood. This receptor was taken from a young man with type 1 diabetes. V and J are TRBV4-3 and TRBJ2-3; the D call may be TRBD1 or TRBD2 (5 bases each). The CDR3 loop is CASSLRGEKRQYF. CDR3 nucleotide sequence: TGCGCCAGCAGCCTCCGAGGGGAAAAGAGGCAGTATTTT.